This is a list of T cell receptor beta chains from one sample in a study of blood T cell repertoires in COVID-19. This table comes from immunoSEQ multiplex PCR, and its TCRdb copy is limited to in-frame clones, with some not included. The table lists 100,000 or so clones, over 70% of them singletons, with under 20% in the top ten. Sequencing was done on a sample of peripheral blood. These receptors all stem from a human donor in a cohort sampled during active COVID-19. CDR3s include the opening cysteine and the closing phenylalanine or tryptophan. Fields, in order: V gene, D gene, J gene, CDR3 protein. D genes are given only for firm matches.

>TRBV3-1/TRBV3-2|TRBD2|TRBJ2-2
CASSPTSGRMNTGELFF
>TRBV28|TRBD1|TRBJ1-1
CASSLSVGTGVNTEAFF
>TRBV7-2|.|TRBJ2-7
CASSTGGPYEQYF
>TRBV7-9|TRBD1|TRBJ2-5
CASSATGGKETQYF
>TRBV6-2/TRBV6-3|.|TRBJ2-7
CASSLRRESYEQYF
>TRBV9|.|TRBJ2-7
CASSAHRMSGEQYF
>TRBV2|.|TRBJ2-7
CASSLYEQYF
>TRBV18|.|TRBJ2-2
CASSPLLTGGKNAGELFF
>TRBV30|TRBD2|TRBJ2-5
CAWSVGSGRTETQYF
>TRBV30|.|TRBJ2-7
CAWRREAYEQYF
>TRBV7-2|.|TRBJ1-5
CASSLFSQPQHF
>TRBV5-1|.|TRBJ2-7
CASSLVGTGEQYF
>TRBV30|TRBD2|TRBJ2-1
CAWSALAGPNEQFF
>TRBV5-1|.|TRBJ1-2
CASRSGDTVSYGYTF
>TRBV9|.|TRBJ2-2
CASSVGNEGAGELFF
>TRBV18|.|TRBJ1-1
CASSATGSTEAFF
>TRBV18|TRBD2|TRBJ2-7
CASSPSASGGDSYEQYF
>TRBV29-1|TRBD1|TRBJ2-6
CSVRTGGAGANVLTF
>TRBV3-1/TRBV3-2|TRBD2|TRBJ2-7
CASSHRTSGTRGSYEQYF
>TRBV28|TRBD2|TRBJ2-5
CASRTGGLHAETQYF
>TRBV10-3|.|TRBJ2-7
CAITSRGGTGEQYF
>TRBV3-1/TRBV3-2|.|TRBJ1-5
CASSRAPNQPQHF
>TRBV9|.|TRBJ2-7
CASTKRGSGSYEQYF
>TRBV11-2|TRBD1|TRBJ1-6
CASSFLGQGYSPLHF
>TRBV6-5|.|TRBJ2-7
CASNRDRTTYEQYF
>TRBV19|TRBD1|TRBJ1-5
CASSMGQGGDQPQHF
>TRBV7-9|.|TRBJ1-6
CASSLPLLTGNSPLHF
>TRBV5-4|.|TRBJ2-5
CASSLDMQETQYF
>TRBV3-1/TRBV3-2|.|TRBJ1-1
CASSLRVERRTEAFF
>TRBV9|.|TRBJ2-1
CAFRGGPTYNEQFF
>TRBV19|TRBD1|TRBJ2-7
CATSLTGGGYEQYF
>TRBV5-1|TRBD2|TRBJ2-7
CASSPSSGRLYEQYF
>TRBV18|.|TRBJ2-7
CASSPAPPADYEQYF
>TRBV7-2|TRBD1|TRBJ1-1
CASSEGAMNTEAFF
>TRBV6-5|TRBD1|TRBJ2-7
CASSPDRIYEQYF
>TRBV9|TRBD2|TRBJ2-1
CASSELAGSYNEQFF
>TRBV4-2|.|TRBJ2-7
CASSQARRPYEQYF
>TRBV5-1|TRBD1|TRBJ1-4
CASSLAGTGGEKLFF
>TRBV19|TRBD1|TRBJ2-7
CASSHTGADHEQYF
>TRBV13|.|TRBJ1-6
CASSSTGYSYNSPLHF
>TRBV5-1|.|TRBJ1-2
CASSLELPAVSYGYTF
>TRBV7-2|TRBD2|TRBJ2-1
CASTTTSGYNEQFF
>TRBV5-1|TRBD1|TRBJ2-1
CASSLAGGERAHNEQFF
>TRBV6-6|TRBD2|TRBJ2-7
CASSYSSGTYEQYF
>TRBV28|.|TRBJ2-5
CASSSRLAPTPYQETQYF
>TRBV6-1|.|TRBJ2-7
CASSDRNEQYF
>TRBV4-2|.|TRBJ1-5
CASSQDSQGGQPQHF
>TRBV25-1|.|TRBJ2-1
CASQAPRNEQFF
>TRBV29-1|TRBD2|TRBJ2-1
CSVALAGGGTYNEQFF
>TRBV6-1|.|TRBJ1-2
CASSEARDYGYTF
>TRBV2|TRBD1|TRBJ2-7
CASRRDSYEQYF
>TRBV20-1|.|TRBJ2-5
CSASTGSRKETQYF
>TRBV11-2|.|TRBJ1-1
CASREGSPGTEAFF
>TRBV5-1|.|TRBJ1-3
CASSRTVQSGNTIYF
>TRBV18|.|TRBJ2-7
CASSLDSNEQYF
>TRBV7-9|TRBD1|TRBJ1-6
CASSLTTGGETSPLHF
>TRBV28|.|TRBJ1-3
CASREQMISGNTIYF
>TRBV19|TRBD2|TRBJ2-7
CASSGAAGPGSEQYF